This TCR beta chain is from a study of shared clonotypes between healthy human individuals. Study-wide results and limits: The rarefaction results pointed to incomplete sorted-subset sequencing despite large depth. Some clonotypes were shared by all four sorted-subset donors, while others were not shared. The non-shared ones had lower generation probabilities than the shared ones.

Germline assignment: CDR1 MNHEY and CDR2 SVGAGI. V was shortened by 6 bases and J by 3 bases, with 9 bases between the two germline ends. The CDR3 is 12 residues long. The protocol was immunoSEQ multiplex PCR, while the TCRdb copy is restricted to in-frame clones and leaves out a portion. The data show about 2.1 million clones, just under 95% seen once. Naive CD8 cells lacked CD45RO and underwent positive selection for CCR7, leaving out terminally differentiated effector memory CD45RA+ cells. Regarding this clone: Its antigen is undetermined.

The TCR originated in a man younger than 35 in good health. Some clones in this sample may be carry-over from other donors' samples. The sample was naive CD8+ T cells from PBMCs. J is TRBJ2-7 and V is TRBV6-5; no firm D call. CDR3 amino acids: CASRGSVYEQYF. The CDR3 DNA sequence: TGTGCCAGCAGGGGGTCGGTCTACGAGCAGTACTTC.